This T cell receptor beta chain was profiled in a study of control samples from healthy donors and cancer patients. Regarding this clone: The identical CDR3 is also encoded by other nucleotide sequences in the sample.

Trimming took off 2 bases at V and 0 bases at J, with 2 bases between the two ends. CDR3 length: 13 amino acids. Germline loops: CDR1 SGHTA, CDR2 FQGNSA. Only in-frame clones appear in the TCRdb table, and some are missing; sequencing was by immunoSEQ multiplex PCR. The repertoire includes around 80,000 clones, roughly nine tenths of them detected once, and around 17% sits in the top ten. The clonotype was recovered from a man aged 45-65 years in good health. V and J are TRBV7-2 and TRBJ1-5; D is unresolved. The sequenced material came from blood. The CDR3 DNA follows: TGTGCCAGCAGCTTAAATAGCAATCAGCCCCAGCATTTT. Its protein is CASSLNSNQPQHF.